The present TCR beta chain was sequenced within a study of molecular identifiers for immune sequencing clone quantification (dated by TCRdb to the late 2010s). A note on the overall study: For a replicate experiment, RNA from roughly 20,000 or 100,000 naive CD8 T cells was divided into five aliquots, and four of the five aliquots were sequenced. This methods study benchmarked molecular-identifier clustering-based TCR repertoire sequencing (MIDCIRS) and TCR RNA copy counting, using CD8 T cells to do so. Paper-wide results and their limitations: Highly expanded clone sizes could be underestimated because identical TCR molecules may share a barcode. Spiked-in Jurkat TCR RNA equivalent to a single cell was reported to be detectable even among one million naive CD8 T cells. Approximately 3 recovered TCR RNA copies per cell were obtained by modeling, versus roughly 10 by digital PCR, implying a capture efficiency of about 30%. When barcode sub-clustering was not used, chimeric consensus sequences inflated TCR diversity, with chimeras reaching as high as 47%. Clones above 20 RNA copies held over 98% of molecules in CMV-specific effector cells but under 1% in naive cells.

Naive CD8 T cells were FACS-sorted as CD8+CD4-CCR7+CD45RA+ on a BD FACSAria II into RLT Plus buffer. For a sensitivity comparison, a portion of naive CD8 T cell RNA was divided equally between MIDCIRS and a Smart-seq2-style 5'RACE protocol. CD8 T cells were enriched with RosetteSep CD8+ T Cell Enrichment Cocktail and Ficoll-Paque, followed by ACK red cell lysis. This clonotype has ten or more counts. Its antigen remains undetermined. No clone much larger than this one lies a single base away; base qualities are absent. The library was built by means of PCR. TCRdb shows the sequencer as Illumina MiSeq. Total RNA was purified with the Qiagen AllPrep DNA/RNA kit. Before analysis, reads from multiple sequencing runs of the same library were pooled. The source study handled its data this way. Only reads with exact TCR constant sequence were kept, trimmed to 150 nt, and grouped by their 12-nt molecular barcodes. Reads inside each barcode group were sub-clustered using a 15% Levenshtein threshold, and a quality-weighted consensus sequence was constructed for each RNA molecule. Non-functional sequences were filtered out, along with any lower-count sequence sitting one edit away from another sequence. On the basis of fitting two negative binomial distributions, barcode sub-clusters with fewer than 20% of the maximum read count were discarded. TCRdb ran its own pipeline on the public reads, namely fastp trimming at Q25 and MiXCR clone calling, and kept in-frame beta chains. When rows share a CDR3 protein, they turn into one entry using the most common DNA and genes. Here the V and J calls rest on TCRdb's processing, not on the authors' analysis. The sample has about 40,000 distinct CDR3 sequences on record, less than 20% of them singletons. Under 8.5% of the sample comes from the top ten.

What was sequenced was naive CD8+ T cells from blood, with Jurkat cell RNA spiked in. Interpreted using the paper, the cell subset or site label stands for: FACS-sorted CD8+CD4-CCR7+CD45RA+ naive T cells. The sequence was collected from a human donor in good health. Some libraries in this study had Jurkat cell RNA spiked in.

The DNA sequence is given as TGTGCCAGCAGTTTATCTGTAGGGGATGCCTACGAGCAGTACTTC. It translates as CASSLSVGDAYEQYF. The rearrangement combines TRBV28 with TRBJ2-7, and TRBD1 may be the D gene, going by 5 matching bases. Measured from the cysteine to the phenylalanine, the CDR3 is 15 residues long. Solely the CDR3 DNA is kept, with 45 bases framed from the first base. Via the germline V gene, CDR1 is MDHEN and CDR2 SYDVKM. The V end loses 1 base and the J end loses 2 bases, and a stretch of 12 bases separates them.